The clone carrying this T cell receptor beta chain was observed at least ten times. Its antigen is undetermined. This sample was included in a study of blood T cells in healthy people across ages. Looking at the study overall: Template switching captured about one barcoded beta molecule per two T cells. Study observations and caveats: Bulk PBMC profiling left naive and antigen-experienced comparisons inconclusive.

Primed by a sample-barcoded 5' primer and a J-beta primer mix, a second PCR proceeded for roughly 7 to 12 cycles. MiXCR, run by TCRdb on the 5' RACE reads, gives a single entry per CDR3 protein. The sample comprises 2 million or so distinct CDR3 sequences, roughly 49% of which are singletons, and less than 2.5% rests with the top ten. The germline gives CDR1 MDHEN, CDR2 SYDVKM. V dropped 6 bases and J dropped 1; count of bases not matched to a gene: 3. The CDR3 loop spans 14 amino acids. Each donor gave roughly 9.1 milliliters of peripheral blood. With each sample, at least 5.5 micrograms of total RNA were extracted.

The rearrangement links TRBV28 to TRBJ2-3; 8 positions agree with TRBD1. This receptor was obtained from a middle-aged woman in good health. Material for sequencing was blood. CDR3 nucleotide sequence: TGTGCCAGCAGCTTACAGGGGGGCACAGATACGCAGTATTTT. Its protein is CASSLQGGTDTQYF.